These 28 T cell receptor beta chains share one sample of origin, sequenced in a study of regulatory T cells in long-lasting Graves disease. According to the study, TCR beta libraries were built with iRepertoire HTBI primers and CDR3-region Arm-PCR. Using its own MiXCR run on the multiplex PCR reads, TCRdb lists one record per CDR3 protein. The data contain 350,000 to 550,000 distinct CDR3 sequences, about 16% of them singletons. Time point: newly diagnosed GD, antithyroid drugs for less than 3 months. PBMC-extracted RNA yielded the TCR library. The data were also submitted as part of a second study, on T cells in Graves' hyperthyroidism and ophthalmopathy.

Specimen: peripheral blood mononuclear cells (PBMCs), collected at new diagnosis, from a patient treated with antithyroid drugs. The receptors originated from a woman between 18 and 29 years old with Graves disease.

A remark on this clonotype: A single base is all that separates this from a far larger clone, so a read error is likely. The chain carries TRBV7-2 and TRBJ2-7; 7 nucleotides agree with TRBD2. V lost 5 bases, J lost 7 bases, and 20 bases stayed unmatched. Germline V lookup: CDR1 SGHTA, CDR2 FQGNSA. The CDR3 extends over 17 amino acids. Here the CDR3 DNA reads TGTGCCAGCAGCGAAAGCCCTTCCGCGGCGGGAGTCGATGAGCAGTACTTC. Its protein product is CASSESPSAAGVDEQYF.

On this clonotype: The conserved phenylalanine or tryptophan is not found at the CDR3 terminus, so this likely reflects a read error. The DNA is omitted, as the CDR3 cannot be located on it reliably, and the CDR3 follows TCRdb's listing. The genes are TRBV3-1 and TRBJ2-5. CDR1 and CDR2 (germline): LGHDT, YNNKEL (reference sequence). From its first to its last residue, the CDR3 has 13 amino acids. The CDR3 loop is CASSQDRSTYLIA.

In its sample, this clonotype was seen many times. This chain links TRBV7-2 with TRBJ2-7; a weak D match, TRBD2 (6 bases). V lost 5 bases and J 3 bases, leaving 17 bases between the germline ends. This CDR3 is 15 amino acids long. Germline V gene data show CDR1 as SGHTA and CDR2 as FQGNSA. Here the CDR3 reads CASSRTTGTFYEQYF. The CDR3 DNA reads TGTGCCAGCAGCCGTACGACCGGGACTTTCTACGAGCAGTACTTC.

The chain links TRBV5-1 to TRBJ1-4, with D maybe TRBD1 (5 bases). Trimming removed 4 bases from V and 4 bases from J, with 17 bases in between. CDR1 and CDR2 (germline): SGHRS, YFSETQ. There are 16 residues in the CDR3. The CDR3: CASSGDGTGHNEKLFF. CDR3 DNA: TGCGCCAGCAGCGGGGATGGGACTGGCCATAATGAAAAACTGTTTTTT.

The sample holds many counts of this clonotype. The J gene is TRBJ2-2, the V gene TRBV30; no clear D. The CDR3 has 13 amino acids. Trimming left V 3 bases short and J 8 bases short, with 13 bases between. Germline V CDR1 and CDR2: GTSNPN, SVGIG (reference sequence). CDR3 protein: CAWSGPALGELFF. The CDR3 nucleotides are TGTGCCTGGAGCGGACCCGCTTTAGGGGAGCTGTTTTTT. The variable domain in full, completed from reference TRBV30 and TRBJ2-2, reads SQTIHQWPATLVQPVGSPLSLECTVEGTSNPNLYWYRQAAGRGLQLLFYSVGIGQISSEVPQNLSASRPQDRQFILSSKKLLLSDSGFYLCAWSGPALGELFFGEGSRLTVL.

Concerning this clonotype itself: With a much larger clone just one base away, this may be a read error. The V call is TRBV29-1, the J call TRBJ2-5, with 9 bases fitting TRBD2. J was trimmed by 11 bases and V by 7 bases; bases with no gene match: 17. This CDR3 has 14 amino acids. The germline V gene has CDR1 SQVTM and CDR2 ANQGSEA. CDR3 region: CSAPPSGNYNEQYF. CDR3 sequence (DNA): TGCAGCGCCCCTCCTAGCGGGAACTACAATGAGCAGTACTTC.

This clonotype showed up many times. The chain links TRBV5-1 to TRBJ2-5; TRBD1 is a possible D gene (6 bases). The germline V and J ends were trimmed by 3 bases and 5 bases, with 14 bases remaining between them. This CDR3 is 14 amino acids long. Germline CDR1 SGHRS, CDR2 YFSETQ. CDR3 region: CASSYRTVGETQYF. DNA for the CDR3: TGCGCCAGCAGCTACCGGACAGTGGGGGAGACCCAGTACTTC.

This clonotype has a handful of counts. This chain joins TRBV5-1 and TRBJ1-4; 7 bases fit TRBD1. With 0 bases clipped from V and 3 bases from J, the junction kept 5 bases outside the gene matches. This CDR3 spans 16 amino acids. Germline CDR1 reads SGHRS; CDR2 reads YFSETQ. CDR3 loop: CASSLGTGGANEKLFF. The CDR3 DNA sequence: TGCGCCAGCAGCTTGGGGACAGGCGGGGCTAATGAAAAACTGTTTTTT.

In the case of this clonotype: Given a much more abundant clone one base away, this may be a read error. The chain combines TRBV20-1 with TRBJ1-2; maybe TRBD1 (5 bases). Germline V CDR1 and CDR2: DFQATT, SNEGSKA (reference sequence). The CDR3 consists of 12 residues. Here the CDR3 reads CSAIYQGDGNTF. DNA for the CDR3: TGCAGTGCTATCTACCAGGGCGATGGCAACACCTTC.

This clonotype was picked up many times. V gene TRBV5-1 combines with J gene TRBJ2-7; D unresolved. The germline gives CDR1 SGHRS, CDR2 YFSETQ. The V end lost 0 bases, the J end lost 6 bases, and 4 bases lay between the germline ends. The CDR3 runs 11 residues. The CDR3 protein is CASSLDTEQYF. The CDR3, as DNA: TGCGCCAGCAGCTTGGATACCGAGCAGTACTTC.

This clonotype was detected many times. The chain carries TRBV20-1 and TRBJ2-7; D perhaps matches TRBD1 (5 bases). Per the germline V gene, CDR1 is DFQATT and CDR2 is SNEGSKA (reference sequence). V lost 4 bases and J 2 bases, leaving 15 bases between the germline ends. This CDR3 is 14 amino acids long. The CDR3 bases are TGCAGTGCTACCGACACCAGACAGACCTACGAGCAGTACTTC. As protein: CSATDTRQTYEQYF.

This clonotype was observed at least ten times. The J gene is TRBJ1-1, the V gene TRBV5-1, with D hard to call. Germline V gives CDR1 SGHRS, CDR2 YFSETQ. The V gene lost 0 bases and the J gene lost 0 bases, with 6 bases spanning the gap. The CDR3 runs 14 residues. The CDR3 protein is CASSLDGMNTEAFF. In DNA, the CDR3 is TGCGCCAGCAGCTTGGACGGAATGAACACTGAAGCTTTCTTT.

This clonotype was observed a handful of times. V and J are TRBV10-3 and TRBJ2-5; TRBD2 matches 10 bases. CDR3 size: 15 residues. The germline V gene has CDR1 ENHRY and CDR2 SYGVKD. V shed 4 bases and J 2 bases; nucleotides not matched to a gene: 4. DNA of the CDR3: TGTGCCATCAGTGGGTCTAGCGGGGGTCAAGAGACCCAGTACTTC. Amino acid sequence: CAISGSSGGQETQYF.

The chain couples TRBV7-2 to TRBJ2-2; no clear D gene. Trimming removed 5 bases from V and 3 bases from J, with 16 bases in between. Germline values: CDR1 SGHTA, CDR2 FQGNSA. CDR3 length: 16 residues. CDR3 in DNA: TGTGCCAGCAGCCTAATGGTGGAGAGCTACACCGGGGAGCTGTTTTTT. The encoded protein is CASSLMVESYTGELFF.

Comments on this clonotype: Being one base from a much bigger clone, this may be a read error. The chain is built from TRBV12-3 or TRBV12-4 and TRBJ2-5; D remains ambiguous. The DNA matches TRBJ2-1 better at its end, which makes the J call doubtful. The CDR3 extends over 14 amino acids. The CDR3 sequence: CASSFRVPQETQFF. CDR3 in DNA: TGTGCCAGCAGTTTTCGAGTTCCCCAAGAGACCCAGTTCTTC.

In this sample, this clonotype turned up many times. V gene TRBV5-5 combines with J gene TRBJ2-2; the match to TRBD2 covers 7 bases. In germline, CDR1 is SGHKS, CDR2 YYEKEE (reference sequence). The CDR3 loop spans 16 amino acids. After removal of 2 bases from V and 6 bases from J, the junction contained 10 bases not matched to a gene. For the CDR3, the DNA is TGTGCCAGCAGCTTCGGACCTGGGGGAGGGCCCGGGGAGCTGTTTTTT. It translates to CASSFGPGGGPGELFF.

This clonotype was counted a single time. It may be a read error: a sequence one base away is much more abundant. The chain couples TRBV28 to TRBJ1-2; D is unclear. The V gene's germline CDR1 is MDHEN and CDR2 SYDVKM. This CDR3 has 14 amino acids. DNA of the CDR3: TGTGCCAGCATTTCGGTCACCTCTAACTATGGCTGCACCTTC. It is translated as CASISVTSNYGCTF.

This clonotype showed up many times. The chain uses TRBV12-3 or TRBV12-4 and TRBJ1-5, with TRBD1 matching over 7 bases. The CDR3 length is 16 residues. Unmatched junction bases numbered 9, after V lost 1 base and J lost 6 bases. CDR3 region: CASSLGGRGRGQPQHF. CDR3 nucleotides: TGTGCCAGCAGTTTAGGGGGTAGGGGGCGAGGTCAGCCCCAGCATTTT.

The chain joins TRBV2 to TRBJ1-2, with 8 bases aligning to TRBD1. V was pared by 6 bases and J by 8 bases, with 11 bases of the junction left unmatched. This CDR3 has 14 amino acids. The germline CDR1 and CDR2 sequences are SNHLY and FYNNEI. The CDR3 protein is CASRDQGALAGYTF. In DNA form, the CDR3 reads TGTGCCAGCAGAGACCAGGGGGCCCTTGCCGGCTACACCTTC. Supplemented by reference TRBV2 and TRBJ1-2, the full variable domain reads EPEVTQTPSHQVTQMGQEVILRCVPISNHLYFYWYRQILGQKVEFLVSFYNNEISEKSEIFDDQFSVERPDGSNFTLKIRSTKLEDSAMYFCASRDQGALAGYTFGSGTRLTVV.

To note about this clonotype: One end of the junction varies from germline; a read error may be responsible. This rearrangement joins TRBV5-5 to TRBJ2-2; possibly TRBD2 for D (6 bases). This CDR3 has 16 amino acids. Germline V gene sequence: CDR1 SGHKS, CDR2 YYEKEE (reference sequence). The CDR3 nucleotides are TGTGCCAGCAGGTTGGAGGGAGGCCTGAACACCGGGGAGCTGTTTTTT. Translation: CASRLEGGLNTGELFF.

This clonotype was recorded at least ten times. This chain links TRBV12-3 or TRBV12-4 with TRBJ1-6; D perhaps matches TRBD1 (5 bases). The CDR3 loop spans 15 amino acids. V lost 0 bases and J 7 bases, leaving 10 bases between the germline ends. The DNA of the CDR3 is TGTGCCAGCAGTTTAGCGGGCGGGGGGAATTCACCCCTCCACTTT. Its protein product is CASSLAGGGNSPLHF.

The rearrangement joins TRBV29-1 to TRBJ2-2, with 13 bases lining up with TRBD2. Germline V gene data show CDR1 as SQVTM and CDR2 as ANQGSEA. CDR3 length: 19 residues. With 5 bases clipped from V and 5 bases from J, the junction kept 17 bases outside the gene matches. The CDR3 region has the DNA TGCAGCGTTTTCTGGACTAGCGGGAGTATCGGGGTTTCTACCGGGGAGCTGTTTTTT. This sequence encodes CSVFWTSGSIGVSTGELFF.

V gene TRBV7-9 combines with J gene TRBJ2-1; 11 bases match TRBD1. J was trimmed by 7 bases and V by 3 bases; bases with no gene match: 5. Germline CDR1 SEHNR, CDR2 FQNEAQ (reference sequence). The CDR3 spans 15 residues. Written as DNA, the CDR3 is TGTGCCAGCAGCTTTCGGGGACAGGGGGGGAATGAGCAGTTCTTC. It yields the protein CASSFRGQGGNEQFF. Filled out from reference TRBV7-9 and TRBJ2-1, the complete variable domain reads DTGVSQNPRHKITKRGQNVTFRCDPISEHNRLYWYRQTLGQGPEFLTYFQNEAQLEKSRLLSDRFSAERPKGSFSTLEIQRTEQGDSAMYLCASSFRGQGGNEQFFGPGTRLTVL.

This clonotype was picked up many times. The chain uses TRBV7-2 and TRBJ2-2; D might be TRBD1 or TRBD2, each matching 5 bases. Germline lookup yields CDR1 SGHTA and CDR2 FQGNSA. Trimming took 1 base from V and 0 from J, leaving 12 bases between them. The CDR3 extends over 17 amino acids. The CDR3 nucleotides are TGTGCCAGCAGCTTAGATCTATGGGGGACGAACACCGGGGAGCTGTTTTTT. Translated: CASSLDLWGTNTGELFF.

As concerns this clonotype: A far bigger clonotype differs at one base, so this is likely a read error. This CDR3 fails to terminate in the conserved phenylalanine or tryptophan, so it likely reflects a read error. The genes are TRBV7-2 and TRBJ2-4; no clear D. Near its end, the DNA agrees better with TRBJ2-7, so the J call may be wrong. Germline values: CDR1 SGHTA, CDR2 FQGNSA. This CDR3 comprises 13 residues. The CDR3 coding sequence is TGTGCCAGCAGCTTAGCTCCGAACTACGAGCAGTACCTC. Its translation: CASSLAPNYEQYL.

The chain couples TRBV20-1 to TRBJ2-5; 7 bases match TRBD1. The better agreement between TRBJ2-7 and the DNA end casts doubt on the J call. The CDR3 consists of 14 residues. Germline V gene lookup returns CDR1 DFQATT and CDR2 SNEGSKA (reference sequence). In nucleotides, the CDR3 is TGCAGTGCTACCACGGGACAGACAACGTACGAGCAGTACTTC. Protein product: CSATTGQTTYEQYF.

This clonotype was counted many times. This sequence joins TRBV30 and TRBJ1-6, with D possibly TRBD1 on 6 matching bases. CDR3 length: 12 residues. Germline CDR1 and CDR2: GTSNPN and SVGIG (reference sequence). V lost 7 bases and J 7 bases, leaving 11 bases between the germline ends. DNA for the CDR3: TGTGCCTCGACAGGAATAAATTCACCCCTCCACTTT. Protein: CASTGINSPLHF.

Concerning this clonotype: A much larger clone differs from this one at a single base, so this may be a read error. The chain carries TRBV7-9 and TRBJ2-5, with TRBD2 identical over 10 bases. Germline V gives CDR1 SEHNR, CDR2 FQNEAQ (reference sequence). CDR3 size: 18 residues. CDR3 in DNA: TGTGCCAGCAGCTTAGTAGCGGGAGGCCTTAGAACCCAAGAGACCCACTACTTC. As protein: CASSLVAGGLRTQETHYF.